The T cell receptor beta chain described here comes from a study of regulatory T cells. The germline V gene has CDR1 SGHTA and CDR2 FQGNSA. There are 13 residues in the CDR3. Study-level results: Skewed V and J usage and few unique V-J pairs marked patient repertoires, most in Tregs. Hydrophobic residues at CDR3 positions 6 and 7 were enriched in conventional CD4+ T cells of CD3G-deficient patients.

Notes on this clone: As yet, its antigen is unknown. Germline and junction disagree at one end, which may indicate a read error.

Patients aged 2 to 39 years had fewer naive and more memory CD4+ and CD8+ T cells. Regulatory (CD25-high CD127-low) and conventional (CD25-low CD127-high) CD4+ T cells were sorted separately. The PCR used 52 TRBV and 13 TRBJ primers. Generated by immunoSEQ multiplex PCR, the TCRdb table keeps only in-frame clones and is missing some. The sample includes under 45,000 clones, around nine tenths seen only once; the top ten take 2% to 3%. The clonotype was recovered from a person aged 18 to 35 with CD3G deficiency. The chain couples TRBV7-2 to TRBJ1-1; D remains unclear. Specimen: conventional CD4+ T cells sorted from blood. For the CDR3, the DNA is TGTGCCAGCAGCATAGCTCCGAACACTGAAGCTTTCTTT. Translating gives CASSIAPNTEAFF.